One sample yielded the 32 T cell receptor beta chains listed below, sequenced in a study of T cell clonality in common variable immunodeficiency (dated by TCRdb to between 2014 and 2016). Library generation was performed with the immunoSEQ multiplex PCR assay. Imported from immuneACCESS, the table was reduced by TCRdb to in-frame sequences with V and J called. These copies leave out some clones; in studies compared against another copy, an unresolved V gene accounts for under half, and the cause of the remainder is not known. This sample was tabulated with roughly 38,000 clones, among which there are no singletons. Around 2.7% of the sample is taken by the ten largest. Sequencing was carried out using peripheral blood mononuclear cells. These receptors were collected from a person aged 18 to 70 in good health.

This clone was observed a handful of times. Read data end 3 residues before the CDR3 end; the end is taken from the germline J gene. J is TRBJ2-3 and V is TRBV7-6; weak D call: TRBD2 (7 bases). Looked up from germline, CDR1 is SGHVS and CDR2 is FNYEAQ. The V and J ends lost 1 base and 6 bases respectively, with 17 bases between them. The CDR3 length is 16 residues. The CDR3 here is CASSLGPGGGGDTQYF. CDR3 DNA (partial): TGTGCCAGCAGCTTAGGCCCTGGGGGCGGGGGCGATACG.

At least ten counts were recorded for this clone. The CDR3 end falls 3 residues outside the read, so it is completed with the germline J gene. V usage is TRBV29-1 and J usage is TRBJ1-4; perhaps TRBD1 as D (5 bases). The CDR3 contains 13 residues. In germline, CDR1 is SQVTM, CDR2 ANQGSEA. The DNA read from the CDR3 is TGCAGCGTTGAGCACTCTGGGGCCAACGTA. It specifies CSVEHSGANV. Given in full, the CDR3 is CSVEHSGANVLFF.

There are a few counts of this clone. The DNA ends 3 residues before the CDR3 does, and the rest of the CDR3 is filled in from the germline J gene. This chain uses TRBV7-6 with TRBJ1-2, with D maybe TRBD1 (5 bases). Germline V gives CDR1 SGHVS, CDR2 FNYEAQ. This CDR3 region has 16 residues. The CDR3 sequence is CASSFIRGSGEETYTF. The CDR3 DNA, read in part, is TGTGCCAGCAGCTTTATCCGGGGCTCGGGGGAAGAGACC.

About this clone itself: The read ends 3 residues before the CDR3 terminus; that terminus is restored from the germline J gene. This rearrangement joins TRBV18 to TRBJ1-6; 8 bases are a match to TRBD1. The germline V gene has CDR1 KGHSH and CDR2 LQKENI. Trimming cost V 3 bases and J 10 bases; bases outside gene matches: 2. The CDR3 extends over 13 amino acids. CDR3 DNA (partial): TGTGCCAGCTCACCTACAGGGGGGTCACCC. Amino acids: CASSPTGGSP. The CDR3 in full is CASSPTGGSPLHF.

There are many counts of this clone. With the read ending 3 residues before the CDR3 end, the germline J gene is used to fill in that end. This chain joins TRBV18 and TRBJ1-5; D perhaps matches TRBD1 (6 bases). CDR1 and CDR2 (germline): KGHSH, LQKENI. Trimming stripped 0 bases from V and 7 bases from J, with 13 bases between. The CDR3 has 15 residues. The sequenced CDR3 bases are TGTGCCAGCTCACCACCGGGGGGGGGCGGACAGCCC. This gives the protein CASSPPGGGGQP. The whole CDR3 is CASSPPGGGGQPQHF.

This clone showed up just a few times. The CDR3 end lies 3 residues beyond the end of the read and is filled in from the germline J gene. V gene TRBV7-9 combines with J gene TRBJ2-1, with D possibly being TRBD1 (5 bases). The CDR3 consists of 13 residues. V lost 6 bases, J lost 5 bases, and 11 bases lay in between. Germline CDR1 is SEHNR and CDR2 is FQNEAQ (reference sequence). Partial CDR3 DNA: TGTGCCAGCAGGGGGCGAGCCAACAATGAG. It specifies CASRGRANNE. The full CDR3 is CASRGRANNEQFF.

The sample holds a few counts of this clone. Sequencing ends 3 residues short of the CDR3 end; the germline J gene provides the rest. V gene TRBV5-1 combines with J gene TRBJ1-4, with D perhaps matching TRBD1 (5 bases). Germline V gene lookup returns CDR1 SGHRS and CDR2 YFSETQ. The CDR3 is 15 residues long. Incomplete CDR3 DNA: TGCGCCAGCAGCTTGGGGCAGGGCCTTAATTCACCA. Residues: CASSLGQGLNSP. The whole CDR3 protein is CASSLGQGLNSPLFF.

This clone was counted only a few times. A much larger clone is a single base away; this may be a read error. The CDR3 is cut off 3 residues early in the read; its end comes from the germline J gene. The chain recombines TRBV18 with TRBJ2-5; no clear D. V gave up 8 bases and J gave up 2 bases, with 9 bases separating them. The germline V gene encodes CDR1 KGHSH and CDR2 LQKENI. CDR3 length: 12 amino acids. CDR3 DNA (partial): TGTGCCAGCGCCCCCGGGCAAGAGACC. Translation gives CASAPGQET. The whole CDR3 sequence is CASAPGQETQYF.

Many counts were recorded for this clone. The CDR3 is cut off 3 residues early in the read; its end comes from the germline J gene. The V and J genes are TRBV5-1 and TRBJ2-2; D possibly corresponds to TRBD2 (6 bases). The germline CDR1 and CDR2 sequences are SGHRS and YFSETQ. V lost 4 bases to trimming and J lost 5 bases, with 15 bases between them. The CDR3 contains 15 residues. CDR3 residues: CASSRSGLLTGELFF. The DNA read from the CDR3 is TGCGCCAGCAGCCGCTCGGGACTCCTAACCGGGGAG.

The sample holds many counts of this clone. The CDR3 is cut off 3 residues early in the read; its end comes from the germline J gene. The V call is TRBV5-1, the J call TRBJ2-5, with a possible D match to TRBD1 (5 bases). Germline lookup yields CDR1 SGHRS and CDR2 YFSETQ. The CDR3 runs 13 residues. Trimming stripped 5 bases from V and 5 bases from J, with 13 bases between. CDR3 DNA, as far as it was read: TGCGCCAGCAGTAAAGGGGCAGGGGAGACC. Encoded protein: CASSKGAGET. The full CDR3 sequence reads CASSKGAGETQYF.

This clone was observed at least ten times. Read data end 3 residues before the CDR3 end; the end is taken from the germline J gene. This chain joins TRBV7-3 and TRBJ2-1; no definite D call. V was clipped by 3 bases and J by 2 bases, with 8 bases between them. This CDR3 has 14 residues. Germline loops: CDR1 SGHTA, CDR2 FQGTGA. The CDR3 bases that were read are TGTGCCAGCAGCTTTGGCGGCCCCTACAATGAG. Translating gives CASSFGGPYNE. In full, the CDR3 is CASSFGGPYNEQFF.

This clone was observed at least ten times. Coverage ceases 3 residues before the CDR3 finishes, and the germline J gene fills in the end. J is TRBJ2-2 and V is TRBV28, with TRBD2 matching 13 bases. The CDR3 length is 16 residues. CDR1 and CDR2 (germline): MDHEN, SYDVKM. The J segment lost 6 bases and the V segment lost 5 bases, leaving 6 bases of the junction unmatched. The part of the CDR3 DNA that was read is TGTGCCAGCAGTACTGCGGGACTAGCGGGACCCGGGGAG. It codes for CASSTAGLAGPGE. The full CDR3 protein reads CASSTAGLAGPGELFF.

This clone was found many times. The sequenced fragment ends 3 residues before the CDR3 boundary, so the rest is inferred from the germline J gene. The chain uses TRBV13 and TRBJ2-1; 9 bases are a match to TRBD2. The germline V gene encodes CDR1 PRHDT and CDR2 FYEKMQ (reference sequence). The junction had 9 bases not matched to a gene; V was cut back by 1 base and J by 2 bases. The CDR3 runs 18 residues. Here the CDR3 reads CASSLVPSGIFPYNEQFF. CDR3 bases read: TGTGCCAGCAGCTTAGTTCCTAGCGGGATTTTCCCCTACAATGAG.

This clone was seen many times. The read finishes 3 residues shy of the CDR3 end, and the germline J gene is used to complete it. The chain links TRBV10-3 to TRBJ2-7, with D perhaps TRBD1 (6 bases). The V end was cut by 5 bases, the J end by 4 bases, with 15 bases between. This CDR3 is 14 amino acids long. Germline CDR1 ENHRY, CDR2 SYGVKD. This CDR3 reads CAISTENTGYEQYF. The DNA read from the CDR3 is TGTGCCATCAGTACCGAGAACACAGGGTACGAG.

This clone showed up many times. Read sequence stops 3 residues before the CDR3 end, and the germline J gene provides the missing end. This sequence joins TRBV6-2 or TRBV6-3 and TRBJ2-1, with a weak D call TRBD2 (6 bases). The CDR3 contains 15 residues. The V and J ends lost 6 bases and 5 bases respectively, with 17 bases between them. Germline CDR1 and CDR2: MNHEY and SVGEGT. The CDR3 bases that were read are TGTGCCAGCAGAGCCCGACTAGAGATAAACAATGAG. Its translation is CASRARLEINNE. The entire CDR3 sequence reads CASRARLEINNEQFF.

This clone was observed many times. The sequenced fragment ends 3 residues before the CDR3 boundary, so the rest is inferred from the germline J gene. The chain joins TRBV23-1 to TRBJ2-2, with 11 bases identical to TRBD2. TRBV23-1 is treated as an ORF (open reading frame) with a function not yet certain. J gave up 3 bases and V 2 bases, and 8 bases lay outside the gene matches. This CDR3 has 18 residues. CDR3 loop: CASSQNPGLAAYTGELFF. The sequenced part of the CDR3 DNA is TGCGCCAGCAGTCAAAACCCGGGACTAGCGGCTTACACCGGGGAG.

This clone appeared many times. Read sequence stops 3 residues before the CDR3 end, and the germline J gene provides the missing end. J is TRBJ1-1 and V is TRBV30; 7 nucleotides agree with TRBD1. CDR1 and CDR2 (germline): GTSNPN, SVGIG (reference sequence). The J segment lost 1 base and the V segment lost 2 bases, leaving 1 base of the junction unmatched. The CDR3 is 13 residues long. CDR3 bases read: TGTGCCTGGAGTCGGGACAGGAACACTGAA. This translates into CAWSRDRNTE. The full CDR3 is CAWSRDRNTEAFF.

Note on this clone: Read sequence stops 3 residues before the CDR3 end, and the germline J gene provides the missing end. The chain is built from TRBV19 and TRBJ1-2; the D is unclear. The CDR3 has 17 amino acids. Germline CDR1 reads LNHDA; CDR2 reads SQIVND (reference sequence). The DNA read from the CDR3 is TGTGCCAGTAGTATAGACGGTGAGAGGAGGAGCGCAGATACC. It codes for CASSIDGERRSADT. The whole CDR3 region reads CASSIDGERRSADTYTF.

This clone has a handful of counts. The CDR3 end is not reached by the read, which stops 3 residues before it; the germline J gene fills it in. This sequence joins TRBV13 and TRBJ2-5, with a tentative D call TRBD2 (7 bases). Germline CDR1 is PRHDT and CDR2 is FYEKMQ (reference sequence). CDR3 length equals 16 residues. Trimming removed 1 base at V and 4 bases at J, with 16 bases between. CDR3 sequence reads: CASSLVGGGLGETQYF. The sequenced part of the CDR3 DNA is TGTGCCAGCAGCTTAGTGGGGGGGGGCCTGGGAGAGACC.

About this clone itself: Coverage ceases 3 residues before the CDR3 finishes, and the germline J gene fills in the end. The rearrangement joins TRBV2 to TRBJ2-1; 11 bases line up with TRBD2. Germline assignment: CDR1 SNHLY and CDR2 FYNNEI. CDR3 length equals 16 residues. V was pared by 6 bases and J by 9 bases, with 13 bases of the junction left unmatched. The CDR3: CASSVRTSGRSSEQFF. CDR3 bases read: TGTGCCAGCAGCGTTAGAACTAGCGGGAGATCGAGTGAG.

This clone was seen repeatedly, ten times or more. Sequencing ends 3 residues short of the CDR3 end; the germline J gene provides the rest. The chain combines TRBV5-1 with TRBJ1-5, with TRBD1 as a possible D gene (5 bases). The CDR3 contains 17 residues. Trimming took 2 bases from V and 1 from J, leaving 16 bases between them. From germline, CDR1 is SGHRS and CDR2 YFSETQ. The CDR3 region is CASSFGPDKGSNQPQHF. CDR3 bases read: TGCGCCAGCAGCTTCGGGCCGGACAAGGGGAGCAATCAGCCC.

The table lists this clone with many counts. The read is 3 residues too short to cover the CDR3 end, so that end is filled in from the germline J gene. This rearrangement joins TRBV10-3 to TRBJ1-5; D gene unclear. Germline CDR1 ENHRY, CDR2 SYGVKD. The CDR3 runs to 13 residues. The V end lost 3 bases, the J end lost 4 bases, and 7 bases lay between the germline ends. The CDR3 spells CAISDAGNQPQHF. The part of the CDR3 DNA that was read is TGTGCCATCAGTGATGCCGGGAATCAGCCC.

In this sample, this clone turned up many times. CDR3: CASSRRDLGETQYF. The CDR3 DNA, read in part, is TGTGCCAGCTCACGCAGGGATTTGGGGGAGACC. This rearrangement joins TRBV18 to TRBJ2-5; a possible D gene is TRBD1 (5 bases). The read halts 3 residues ahead of the CDR3 end, with the missing end drawn from the germline J gene. V was shortened by 4 bases and J by 5 bases, with 14 bases between the two germline ends. The length of the CDR3 is 14 residues. Germline V gives CDR1 KGHSH, CDR2 LQKENI.

As to this clone: Read sequence stops 3 residues before the CDR3 end, and the germline J gene provides the missing end. The chain is built from TRBV7-2 and TRBJ2-1; TRBD2 matches 13 bases. Per the germline V gene, CDR1 is SGHTA and CDR2 is FQGNSA. Losses at the gene ends were 5 bases for V and 7 bases for J; bases not matched to a gene: 5. This CDR3 contains 15 residues. CDR3 DNA, as far as it was read: TGTGCCAGCAGCCTGGGACTAGCGGGGAGGAATGAG. Translated: CASSLGLAGRNE. In full, the CDR3 is CASSLGLAGRNEQFF.

Ten or more counts support this clone. The read gets to within 3 residues of the CDR3 end, and the germline J gene fills in the rest. The chain combines TRBV7-7 with TRBJ2-1; tentatively, D is TRBD2 (6 bases). The V end lost 1 base, the J end lost 6 bases, and 10 bases lay between the germline ends. Germline V gene lookup returns CDR1 SSHAT and CDR2 FNYEAQ (reference sequence). CDR3 length equals 14 residues. The CDR3 loop is CASSLGTSSNEQFF. The part of the CDR3 DNA that was read is TGTGCCAGCAGCTTAGGTACTAGCAGCAATGAG.

In this sample, this clone turned up many times. The sequence runs out 3 residues before the end of the CDR3; the remainder is reconstructed from the germline J gene. The chain is built from TRBV20-1 and TRBJ1-3, with 8 bases that match TRBD1. Germline values: CDR1 DFQATT, CDR2 SNEGSKA (reference sequence). V dropped 6 bases and J dropped 4; count of bases not matched to a gene: 5. There are 13 residues in the CDR3. This chain's CDR3 is CSAPTGEGNTIYF. CDR3 bases read: TGCAGTGCCCCGACAGGGGAGGGAAACACC.

At least ten counts were recorded for this clone. The sequenced fragment ends 3 residues before the CDR3 boundary, so the rest is inferred from the germline J gene. This rearrangement joins TRBV9 to TRBJ2-7, with D tentatively TRBD1 (5 bases). The germline V gene has CDR1 SGDLS and CDR2 YYNGEE. CDR3 length: 12 residues. Between the trimmed V and J ends, which lost 4 bases and 5 bases, there was a span of 10 bases. The CDR3 spells CASSSQGDEQYF. The DNA read from the CDR3 is TGTGCCAGCAGCTCCCAGGGCGACGAG. The full variable domain, with the rest looked up from reference TRBV9 and TRBJ2-7, is DSGVTQTPKHLITATGQRVTLRCSPRSGDLSVYWYQQSLDQGLQFLIQYYNGEERAKGNILERFSAQQFPDLHSELNLSSLELGDSALYFCASSSQGDEQYFGPGTRLTVT.

This clone was counted ten times or more. The read stops 3 residues short of the end of the CDR3; the missing end is completed from the germline J gene. The chain is built from TRBV20-1 and TRBJ2-3, with a weak D call TRBD2 (6 bases). The V gene's germline CDR1 is DFQATT and CDR2 SNEGSKA (reference sequence). This CDR3 is built from 20 residues. Trimming removed 1 base from V and 2 bases from J, with 28 bases in between. CDR3 sequence reads: CSARGTANPEDYGPTDTQYF. The DNA read from the CDR3 is TGCAGTGCTAGAGGCACGGCTAATCCCGAGGACTACGGCCCCACAGATACG.

This clone showed up many times. The read ends 3 residues before the CDR3 terminus; that terminus is restored from the germline J gene. The V gene is TRBV14, the J gene TRBJ2-1; 15 positions match TRBD2. The CDR3 is 19 residues long. Germline V gene data show CDR1 as SGHDN and CDR2 as FVKESK. After removal of 4 bases from V and 4 bases from J, the junction contained 11 bases not matched to a gene. The sequenced part of the CDR3 DNA is TGTGCCAGCAGCCCTTGGACTAGCGGGAGGGCCACGGTTTACAATGAG. This codes for CASSPWTSGRATVYNE. The CDR3 in full is CASSPWTSGRATVYNEQFF. Full variable domain (rest looked up from reference TRBV14 and TRBJ2-1): EAGVTQFPSHSVIEKGQTVTLRCDPISGHDNLYWYRRVMGKEIKFLLHFVKESKQDESGMPNNRFLAERTGGTYSTLKVQPAELEDSGVYFCASSPWTSGRATVYNEQFFGPGTRLTVL.

Many counts were recorded for this clone. The CDR3 is cut off 3 residues early in the read; its end comes from the germline J gene. The chain recombines TRBV20-1 with TRBJ2-1, with TRBD2 matching 16 bases. CDR3 size: 15 residues. The J segment lost 8 bases and the V segment lost 7 bases, leaving 8 bases of the junction unmatched. Germline V lookup: CDR1 DFQATT, CDR2 SNEGSKA (reference sequence). Partial CDR3 DNA: TGCAGTGTCGCGACGGGACTAGCGGGAGGGGATGAG. As protein: CSVATGLAGGDE. The full-length CDR3 reads as CSVATGLAGGDEQFF.

There are many counts of this clone. The read ends 3 residues before the CDR3 terminus; that terminus is restored from the germline J gene. The chain carries TRBV30 and TRBJ2-2; 7 nucleotides align to TRBD1. Germline lookup yields CDR1 GTSNPN and CDR2 SVGIG (reference sequence). The CDR3 is 15 amino acids. The sequenced part of the CDR3 DNA is TGTGCCTGGAGTGTTGGGGACAGCAGGACTGAAAAG. Translating gives CAWSVGDSRTEK. The full CDR3 reads CAWSVGDSRTEKLFF.

This clone was recorded many times. The read is 3 residues too short to cover the CDR3 end, so that end is filled in from the germline J gene. The chain uses TRBV5-4 and TRBJ1-2; D is possibly TRBD1 (6 bases). Trimming removed 4 bases from V and 5 bases from J, with 12 bases in between. Germline loops: CDR1 SGHNT, CDR2 YYREEE (reference sequence). The CDR3 is 13 residues long. CDR3 sequence reads: CASSHRTDYGYTF. The sequenced part of the CDR3 DNA is TGTGCCAGCAGCCACAGGACAGATTATGGC.